These T cell receptor beta chains were read from a single sample in a study of blood T cell repertoires in COVID-19. Measured with immunoSEQ multiplex PCR; TCRdb has only the in-frame clones, and not every one. The data contain 150,000 to 200,000 clones, around 80% of them seen just once; the ten biggest clones take up 2.5% to 3%. Specimen: peripheral blood. The origin of the receptors is a woman of 80 years or more with active or convalescent COVID-19. Each CDR3 is given with its conserved first and last residue. A D gene is named only where the DNA matches it firmly. The size field is filled for only some rows; it gives once, few, many or a size class.

TRBJ1-4	NA	TRBV5-1	18	NA	TGCGCCAGCAGCTCCACCCCCGGGACAATGGATTTCAATGAAAAACTGTTTTTT	CASSSTPGTMDFNEKLFF
TRBJ2-7	TRBD1	TRBV24-1	15	NA	TGTGCCACCCCATGTCCGGGACAGGGGGTGTACGAGCAGTACTTC	CATPCPGQGVYEQYF
TRBJ1-2	NA	TRBV18	14	NA	TGTGCCAGCTCTAACATTGAGGATAACTATGGCTACACCTTC	CASSNIEDNYGYTF
TRBJ1-5	TRBD1	TRBV5-1	15	NA	TGCGCCAGCAGCTTTAGTCCGGGACAGGGTCAGCCCCAGCATTTT	CASSFSPGQGQPQHF
TRBJ2-2	TRBD2	TRBV7-2	16	NA	TGTGCCAGCAGCTCCCAGGCGGGGGTGGAGACCGGGGAGCTGTTTTTT	CASSSQAGVETGELFF
TRBJ2-1	TRBD2	TRBV28	15	NA	TGTGCCAGCAGTCCTCAGCGGGGGGCCAACAATGAGCAGTTCTTC	CASSPQRGANNEQFF
TRBJ2-1	NA	TRBV6-5	16	few	TGTGCCAGCAGTTACTCCGGACTTTCAGACTACAATGAGCAGTTCTTC	CASSYSGLSDYNEQFF
TRBJ1-1	TRBD1	TRBV25-1	15	NA	TGTGCCAGCGGCGCCACAGGGGGTTGGAACACTGAAGCTTTCTTT	CASGATGGWNTEAFF
TRBJ2-5	TRBD2	TRBV5-1	15	NA	TGCGCCAGCAGCTTGCCTAGCGGGGGGCAAGAGACCCAGTACTTC	CASSLPSGGQETQYF
TRBJ1-1	NA	TRBV10-3	12	NA	TGTGCCATCAGTGAGGCTAGGGAGCTAGCTTTCTTT	CAISEARELAFF
TRBJ2-3	NA	TRBV9	12	NA	TGTGCCAGCAGCGCTTTTCTAGATACGCAGTATTTT	CASSAFLDTQYF
TRBJ2-5	TRBD2	TRBV2	14	few	TGTGCCAGCAGGGTACTAGCGGGGAAGGAGACCCAGTACTTC	CASRVLAGKETQYF
TRBJ2-2	TRBD1	TRBV4-1	15	few	TGCGCCAGCAGCCGAGGACAGGGAAACACCGGGGAGCTGTTTTTT	CASSRGQGNTGELFF
TRBJ2-2	TRBD1	TRBV28	14	NA	TGTGGGACCCGGACAGGGTGGAACACCGGGGAGCTGTTTTTT	CGTRTGWNTGELFF
TRBJ2-3	TRBD1	TRBV29-1	12	few	TGCAGCGTTAGACAGGGGACAGATACGCAGTATTTT	CSVRQGTDTQYF
TRBJ1-3	NA	TRBV11-2	14	few	TGTGCCAGCAGGCAAGGGGAGGCTGGAAACACCATATATTTT	CASRQGEAGNTIYF
TRBJ1-2	TRBD1	TRBV28	16	NA	TGTGCCAGCAACTCTTTCACCCGGACAGGTCCTTATGGCTACACCTTC	CASNSFTRTGPYGYTF
TRBJ1-6	NA	TRBV11-2	14	NA	TGTGCCAGCAGCTCTGTGACAGTGAATTCACCCCTCCACTTT	CASSSVTVNSPLHF
TRBJ2-7	NA	TRBV7-9	14	NA	TGTGCCAGCAGCTTAGGCCAGGTCGACTACGAGCAGTACTTC	CASSLGQVDYEQYF
TRBJ2-3	NA	TRBV6-2/TRBV6-3	15	NA	TGTGCCAGCAGTTACTGGTCGGCGGTAAAAGATACGCAGTATTTT	CASSYWSAVKDTQYF
TRBJ1-2	NA	TRBV5-1	14	NA	TGCGCCAGCAGCCCCGAAGCGGGGGGCCGAGGCTACACCTTC	CASSPEAGGRGYTF
TRBJ1-6	NA	TRBV4-3	14	NA	TGCGCCAGCAGCCAAGAAGACAGTAATTCACCCCTCCACTTT	CASSQEDSNSPLHF
TRBJ1-4	NA	TRBV28	14	NA	TGTGCCAGCAGTTTATCCAGAACTAATGAAAAACTGTTTTTT	CASSLSRTNEKLFF
TRBJ1-6	TRBD1	TRBV5-6	15	NA	TGTGCCAGCAGCGAGGGGACAGGGCTTAATTCACCCCTCCACTTT	CASSEGTGLNSPLHF
TRBJ1-1	NA	TRBV3-1/TRBV3-2	15	NA	TGTGCCAGCAGCATTGATATATGGAGGTTAGGTGAAGCTTTCTTT	CASSIDIWRLGEAFF
TRBJ1-6	NA	TRBV2	15	NA	TGTGCCAGCAGTCTACAGGGAATTGATAATTCACCCCTCCACTTT	CASSLQGIDNSPLHF
TRBJ2-2	TRBD2	TRBV29-1	14	NA	TGCAGCGTTGGACTAGCGGCGAACACCGGGGAGCTGTTTTTT	CSVGLAANTGELFF
TRBJ1-6	NA	TRBV7-2	16	NA	TGTGCCAGCAGCGGGGGGGGCCCAGGGTCATATTCACCCCTCCACTTT	CASSGGGPGSYSPLHF
TRBJ2-1	TRBD1	TRBV10-2	15	once	TGCGCCAGCAGGGACAGGGGGGTGCAGTACAATGAGCAGTTCTTC	CASRDRGVQYNEQFF
TRBJ2-1	NA	TRBV6-5	14	few	TGTGCCACTCGTCCCACGAGCTCCTACAATGAGCAGTTCTTC	CATRPTSSYNEQFF
TRBJ2-2	NA	TRBV6-5	14	NA	TGTGCCAGCCTCTACAGGGACCACACCGGGGAGCTGTTTTTT	CASLYRDHTGELFF
TRBJ2-5	TRBD2	TRBV3-1/TRBV3-2	16	NA	TGTGCCAGCAGCCAAGAGCTTGGGACTAGACAAGAGACCCAGTACTTC	CASSQELGTRQETQYF
TRBJ1-3	NA	TRBV4-1	16	NA	TGCGCCAGCAGCCCGGTAGGGGCCCTCTCTGGAAACACCATATATTTT	CASSPVGALSGNTIYF
TRBJ1-5	TRBD1	TRBV6-5	15	NA	TGTGCCAGCAGTTCCTCAGGGGGGGGCAATCAGCCCCAGCATTTT	CASSSSGGGNQPQHF
TRBJ1-2	NA	TRBV5-1	13	NA	TGCGCCAGCAGCTTGGAAACTGGTGATGGCTACACCTTC	CASSLETGDGYTF